This T cell receptor (beta chain) was profiled in a study of T cell changes during pregnancy in multiple sclerosis. The CDR3 sequence is 14 residues long. Between the trimmed V and J ends, which lost 7 bases and 10 bases, there was a span of 17 bases. Germline CDR1 MDHEN, CDR2 SYDVKM. Assay: immunoSEQ multiplex PCR; the TCRdb copy retains only in-frame clones and omits some. The sample yields 57,000 or so clones, roughly 91% seen once. This sequence joins TRBV28 and TRBJ1-6; D might be TRBD1 (6 bases). The clonotype originates from a female donor with multiple sclerosis, enrolled in a pregnancy study. Material: peripheral blood, obtained in the second trimester of pregnancy. Here the CDR3 reads CASIIGGAASPLHF. For the CDR3, the DNA is TGTGCCAGCATCATAGGGGGGGCAGCGTCACCCCTCCACTTT.